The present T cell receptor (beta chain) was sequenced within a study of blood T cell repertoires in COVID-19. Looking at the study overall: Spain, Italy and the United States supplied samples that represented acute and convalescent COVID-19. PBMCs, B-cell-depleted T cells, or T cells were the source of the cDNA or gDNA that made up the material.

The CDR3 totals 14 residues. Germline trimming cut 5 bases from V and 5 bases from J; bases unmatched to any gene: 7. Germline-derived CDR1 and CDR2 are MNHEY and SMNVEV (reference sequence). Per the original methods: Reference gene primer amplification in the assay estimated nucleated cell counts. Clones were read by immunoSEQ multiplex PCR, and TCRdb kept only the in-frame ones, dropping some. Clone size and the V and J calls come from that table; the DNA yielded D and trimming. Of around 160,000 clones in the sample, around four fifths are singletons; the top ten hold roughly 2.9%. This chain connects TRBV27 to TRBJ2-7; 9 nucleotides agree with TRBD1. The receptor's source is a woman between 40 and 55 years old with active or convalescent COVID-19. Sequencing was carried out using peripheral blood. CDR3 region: CASSRGQGINEQYF. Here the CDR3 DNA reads TGTGCCAGCAGTCGGGGACAGGGTATCAACGAGCAGTACTTC.